The 19 T cell receptor beta chains reported below all come from one sample, sequenced in a study of blood T cell repertoires in COVID-19. The table came from immunoSEQ multiplex PCR; TCRdb's copy has only in-frame clones and leaves some out. The repertoire has 150,000 to 200,000 clones, approximately 79% of them found once; the top ten carry about 7.7%. Source material: peripheral blood. Receptors were obtained from a woman aged 40 to 50 with COVID-19, enrolled during active disease.

J is TRBJ2-2 and V is TRBV10-1; D perhaps matches TRBD1 (6 bases). The CDR3 loop spans 16 amino acids. Germline V lookup: CDR1 WNHNN, CDR2 SYGVQD (reference sequence). V dropped 6 bases and J dropped 1 base, with 15 bases sitting between them. The DNA of the CDR3 is TGCGCCAGCAGCGGTCTTAGACAGGAGAACACCGGGGAGCTGTTTTTT. Its protein product is CASSGLRQENTGELFF.

This clone is labeled as medium-sized. This CDR3 reads CSVESLLSGGLGYGYTF. The CDR3 nucleotides read TGCAGCGTTGAATCTTTGCTGTCGGGGGGCCTAGGCTATGGCTACACCTTC. The gene calls are TRBV29-1 and TRBJ1-2, with D possibly matching TRBD1 (6 bases). V lost 2 bases, J lost 4 bases, and 23 bases lay in between. The CDR3 has 17 amino acids. Per germline, CDR1 SQVTM and CDR2 ANQGSEA.

The V gene is TRBV4-1, the J gene TRBJ1-4, with 8 bases that match TRBD1. CDR1 MGHRA and CDR2 YSYEKL come from the germline V gene. The V gene end was trimmed by 0 bases and the J gene end by 8 bases; junction bases not matched to a gene: 11. This CDR3 spans 17 amino acids. The CDR3 loop reads CASSQDPRQGIREKLFF. The CDR3 nucleotides read TGCGCCAGCAGCCAAGATCCGAGACAGGGGATCCGGGAAAAACTGTTTTTT.

The chain is built from TRBV12-3 or TRBV12-4 and TRBJ1-1; D ambiguous. The CDR3 is 11 amino acids. The V and J ends lost 6 bases and 5 bases respectively, with 7 bases between them. The CDR3 here is CASRVATEAFF. CDR3 sequence (DNA): TGTGCCAGCAGGGTTGCGACTGAAGCTTTCTTT.

The rearrangement uses TRBV19 and TRBJ2-3; 8 nucleotides match TRBD2. The V segment lost 7 bases and the J segment 4 bases; nucleotides outside the gene matches: 7. Germline-derived CDR1 and CDR2 are LNHDA and SQIVND (reference sequence). The CDR3 length is 14 residues. For the CDR3, the DNA is TGTGCCAGTACGTCCGGGGGGGGGTCAGATACGCAGTATTTT. As protein: CASTSGGGSDTQYF.

The gene calls are TRBV6-5 and TRBJ1-1, with 7 nucleotides matching TRBD1. Per the germline V gene, CDR1 is MNHEY and CDR2 is SVGAGI. The CDR3 is 13 residues long. After removal of 6 bases from V and 11 bases from J, the junction contained 12 bases not matched to a gene. For the CDR3, the DNA is TGTGCCAGCAGGCGCCGGGACAGCTTTTACGCTTTCTTT. Encoded protein: CASRRRDSFYAFF.

The chain employs TRBV7-2 and TRBJ2-3, with 7 bases lining up with TRBD2. Germline lookup yields CDR1 SGHTA and CDR2 FQGNSA. The junction had 3 bases not matched to a gene; V was cut back by 4 bases and J by 2 bases. CDR3 size: 14 residues. The CDR3 DNA sequence: TGTGCCAGCAGCTCCGGACTAGTCACAGATACGCAGTATTTT. Its protein is CASSSGLVTDTQYF. The whole variable domain, filled in from reference TRBV7-2 and TRBJ2-3, reads GAGVSQSPSNKVTEKGKDVELRCDPISGHTALYWYRQSLGQGLEFLIYFQGNSAPDKSGLPSDRFSAERTGGSVSTLTIQRTQQEDSAVYLCASSSGLVTDTQYFGPGTRLTVL.

The chain couples TRBV7-9 to TRBJ2-7; possibly TRBD1 for D (6 bases). This CDR3 has 13 amino acids. V was clipped by 2 bases and J by 2 bases, with 7 bases between them. Germline loops: CDR1 SEHNR, CDR2 FQNEAQ (reference sequence). CDR3 region: CASSLSGAYEQYV. CDR3 sequence (DNA): TGTGCCAGCAGCTTATCAGGGGCCTACGAGCAGTACGTC.

The CDR3 spells CASSPYRGIQETQYF. Here the CDR3 DNA reads TGTGCCAGCAGCCCCTACAGGGGTATCCAAGAGACCCAGTACTTC. The V gene is TRBV3-1 (or the pseudogene TRBV3-2), the J gene TRBJ2-5; 7 nucleotides line up with TRBD1. The V gene's germline CDR1 is LGHDT and CDR2 YNNKEL (reference sequence). With 4 bases clipped from V and 1 base from J, the junction kept 6 bases outside the gene matches. CDR3 length equals 15 residues.

V is TRBV7-2 and J is TRBJ2-1; 11 nucleotides line up with TRBD1. The CDR3 contains 13 residues. The germline V gene has CDR1 SGHTA and CDR2 FQGNSA. J was trimmed by 10 bases and V by 6 bases; bases with no gene match: 5. The CDR3 here is CASRGTGGWEQFF. The CDR3 DNA is TGTGCCAGCAGAGGGACAGGGGGATGGGAGCAGTTCTTC.

V gene TRBV19 combines with J gene TRBJ1-5; 7 bases fit TRBD1. The CDR3 consists of 15 residues. V shed 3 bases, J shed 6 bases, and the junction held 8 bases outside the gene matches. Looked up from germline, CDR1 is LNHDA and CDR2 is SQIVND (reference sequence). The DNA for the CDR3 is TGTGCCAGTAGTATTGTAGGGACAGTTACTCAGCCCCAGCATTTT. This encodes CASSIVGTVTQPQHF.

The CDR3 sequence is CAWSVSTGLDEQFF. The CDR3 DNA follows: TGTGCCTGGAGTGTTAGTACGGGGTTGGATGAGCAGTTCTTC. The chain is built from TRBV30 and TRBJ2-1; perhaps TRBD2 as D (5 bases). V lost 0 bases and J 8 bases, leaving 14 bases between the germline ends. Germline V CDR1 and CDR2: GTSNPN, SVGIG (reference sequence). The CDR3 totals 14 residues.

CDR3 in amino acids: CASSPTSPTDTQYF. CDR3 in DNA: TGTGCCAGCAGTCCGACTAGTCCCACAGATACGCAGTATTTT. The V call is TRBV2, the J call TRBJ2-3, with D possibly TRBD2 on 6 matching bases. CDR3 length: 14 residues. Looked up from germline, CDR1 is SNHLY and CDR2 is FYNNEI. V shed 5 bases and J shed 2 bases, with 11 bases lying between them.

The rearrangement uses TRBV5-1 and TRBJ2-7; 7 bases fit TRBD2. This CDR3 contains 14 residues. V shed 3 bases and J 5 bases; nucleotides not matched to a gene: 8. Germline assignment: CDR1 SGHRS and CDR2 YFSETQ. The CDR3 loop reads CASSSRGGVHEQYF. In nucleotides, the CDR3 is TGCGCCAGCAGCTCCCGTGGGGGGGTCCACGAGCAGTACTTC.

The rearrangement links TRBV12-2 to TRBJ2-1; the DNA was not used to check the table's D call, TRBD2. TRBV12-2 is classified as a pseudogene. The CDR3 covers 11 residues. In DNA form, the CDR3 reads TGTGCAAGTCGCTTAACGCGAAAGAAGTTCTTC. Residues: CASRLTRKKFF.

The chain joins TRBV3-1 (or the pseudogene TRBV3-2) to TRBJ1-6, with D hard to call. CDR3 size: 14 residues. Germline-derived CDR1 and CDR2 are LGHDT and YNNKEL (reference sequence). V was cut by 0 bases and J by 8 bases, with 8 bases left in between. For the CDR3, the DNA is TGTGCCAGCAGCCAAGATCTTGGGCATTCACCCCTCCACTTT. Translated, it gives CASSQDLGHSPLHF.

The gene calls are TRBV11-2 and TRBJ2-3, with 10 bases aligning to TRBD2. V was pared by 1 base and J by 6 bases, with 16 bases of the junction left unmatched. The CDR3 is made up of 19 amino acids. CDR1 SGHAT and CDR2 FQNNGV come from the germline V gene. This chain's CDR3 is CASSLVHRTSGNSWDTQYF. As DNA, the CDR3 is TGTGCCAGCAGCTTAGTCCACAGGACTAGCGGAAATAGCTGGGATACGCAGTATTTT.

This clone appeared a single time. This sequence joins TRBV3-1 (or the pseudogene TRBV3-2) and TRBJ2-1; D remains ambiguous. CDR1 is LGHDT, CDR2 YNNKEL, per germline (reference sequence). The ends were cut back, 4 bases at V and 8 bases at J, with 15 bases in the middle. The CDR3 totals 14 residues. CDR3 DNA sequence: TGTGCCAGCAGCCCTGTTCGCAACTCGGATGAGCAGTTCTTC. Translation gives CASSPVRNSDEQFF.

The chain is built from TRBV7-3 and TRBJ2-2, with D possibly TRBD2 on 5 matching bases. V was cut by 6 bases and J by 2 bases, with 7 bases left in between. The CDR3 loop spans 13 amino acids. CDR1 is SGHTA and CDR2 is FQGTGA in the germline V gene. The CDR3 sequence is CASRPGNTGELFF. The DNA for the CDR3 is TGTGCCAGCAGGCCGGGAAACACCGGGGAGCTGTTTTTT.